What follows are 31 T cell receptor beta chains derived from one specimen sequenced in a study of blood T cell repertoires in COVID-19. Profiling relied on immunoSEQ multiplex PCR, and the TCRdb table lists in-frame clones only, not all of them. The sample yields about 10,000 clones, roughly 87% seen once. Source material: peripheral blood. The receptor set was obtained from a human donor in a cohort sampled during active COVID-19.

This chain links TRBV5-1 with TRBJ1-1; 10 nucleotides match TRBD1. This CDR3 has 15 amino acids. The germline V gene encodes CDR1 SGHRS and CDR2 YFSETQ. J was trimmed by 1 base and V by 3 bases; bases with no gene match: 3. The CDR3 DNA sequence: TGCGCCAGCAGCTACCGGGACAGGGGGAACACTGAAGCTTTCTTT. It yields the protein CASSYRDRGNTEAFF.

This clone showed up just once. V and J are TRBV6-5 and TRBJ1-5; D is perhaps TRBD1 (5 bases). This CDR3 is built from 14 residues. Trimming took 6 bases from V and 4 from J, leaving 13 bases between them. Germline assignment: CDR1 MNHEY and CDR2 SVGAGI. CDR3 sequence (DNA): TGTGCCAGCAGGACCGACAGAACTAATCAGCCCCAGCATTTT. This codes for CASRTDRTNQPQHF.

The rearrangement joins TRBV30 to TRBJ1-6; 11 nucleotides align to TRBD1. The J segment lost 10 bases and the V segment lost 7 bases, leaving 15 bases of the junction unmatched. Germline values: CDR1 GTSNPN, CDR2 SVGIG (reference sequence). The CDR3 is 16 amino acids. The CDR3 DNA reads TGTGCCTCCCTCCCCGGGACAGGGGGAAAGGAGTCACCCCTCCACTTT. It is translated as CASLPGTGGKESPLHF.

This clone has just one count. This chain joins TRBV9 and TRBJ2-2; D might be TRBD1 (5 bases). The germline V gene encodes CDR1 SGDLS and CDR2 YYNGEE. Between the trimmed V and J ends, which lost 3 bases and 5 bases, there was a span of 17 bases. CDR3 length: 16 residues. The CDR3 loop is CASSDPLRDGTGELFF. The CDR3 DNA follows: TGTGCCAGCAGCGACCCTCTCAGGGATGGGACCGGGGAGCTGTTTTTT.

This chain joins TRBV18 and TRBJ1-4; 7 bases are a match to TRBD1. The V gene's germline CDR1 is KGHSH and CDR2 LQKENI. CDR3 length: 14 residues. Trimming cost V 3 bases and J 6 bases; bases outside gene matches: 4. This chain's CDR3 is CASSPRDRYEKLFF. The CDR3 DNA is TGTGCCAGCTCACCCCGGGACAGATATGAAAAACTGTTTTTT.

The J gene is TRBJ1-3, the V gene TRBV7-6, with no clear D. Looked up from germline, CDR1 is SGHVS and CDR2 is FNYEAQ. There are 13 residues in the CDR3. The V and J ends lost 5 bases and 5 bases respectively, with 10 bases between them. CDR3 nucleotide sequence: TGTGCCAGCAGCACAATTCGCAGAAACACCATATATTTT. This codes for CASSTIRRNTIYF.

In DNA, the CDR3 is TGTGCCAGCAGTGACAGGGCCCCAGATACGCAGTATTTT. Residues: CASSDRAPDTQYF. J is TRBJ2-3 and V is TRBV2, with TRBD1 as a possible D gene (5 bases). Trimming took 3 bases from V and 4 from J, leaving 8 bases between them. CDR3 length: 13 residues. Germline V gene data show CDR1 as SNHLY and CDR2 as FYNNEI.

The CDR3 DNA is TGCGCCAGCAGCTTGGCCGCGGACACAATCGAAAAACTGTTTTTT. Translation: CASSLAADTIEKLFF. The chain combines TRBV5-1 with TRBJ1-4; the D gene is possibly TRBD1 (5 bases). V was shortened by 0 bases and J by 8 bases, with 14 bases between the two germline ends. Germline lookup yields CDR1 SGHRS and CDR2 YFSETQ. The CDR3 runs 15 residues.

With respect to this clone: Germline is not matched at one junction end, which may reflect a read error. This chain links TRBV7-2 with TRBJ2-7; D may be TRBD1 (6 bases). The germline CDR1 and CDR2 sequences are SGHTA and FQGNSA. The CDR3 covers 13 residues. CDR3 sequence reads: CASSLGNVRGFHF. CDR3 coding DNA: TGTGCCAGCAGCTTAGGGAATGTGAGGGGGTTCCACTTC.

CDR3 DNA: TGTGCCTGGAGTGCCGGGACTAACTATGGCTACACCTTC. Its translation: CAWSAGTNYGYTF. This rearrangement joins TRBV30 to TRBJ1-2; D is unresolved. CDR1 and CDR2 from the germline V gene are GTSNPN and SVGIG (reference sequence). V shed 1 base and J shed 0 bases, with 6 bases lying between them. The CDR3 runs 13 residues.

The J gene is TRBJ2-7, the V gene TRBV7-2; 11 bases align to TRBD2. The CDR3 spans 17 residues. The germline V gene has CDR1 SGHTA and CDR2 FQGNSA. Germline trimming cut 5 bases from V and 0 bases from J; bases unmatched to any gene: 9. The CDR3 coding sequence is TGTGCCAGCAGCCCTTTTCCGGGACTAGCGGCCTCCTACGAGCAGTACTTC. Protein: CASSPFPGLAASYEQYF.

The chain is built from TRBV28 and TRBJ2-5; D might be TRBD2 (8 bases). CDR3 length: 18 amino acids. Trimming removed 7 bases at V and 1 base at J, with 25 bases between. CDR1 is MDHEN and CDR2 is SYDVKM in the germline V gene. In DNA, the CDR3 is TGTGCCAGCACCCCAGCGGGGGCGCAGGGGGGTAGCCAAGAGACCCAGTACTTC. Translating it yields CASTPAGAQGGSQETQYF.

This clone has just one count. The chain links TRBV15 to TRBJ1-5, with D maybe TRBD1 (5 bases). Between the trimmed V and J ends, which lost 8 bases and 3 bases, there was a span of 17 bases. Germline values: CDR1 LNHNV, CDR2 YYDKDF (reference sequence). The CDR3 has 15 amino acids. DNA of the CDR3: TGTGCCACCCGTTACCATGCAGGGAACAATCAGCCCCAGCATTTT. Translating it yields CATRYHAGNNQPQHF.

The genes are TRBV6-4 and TRBJ2-3; the match to TRBD2 covers 10 bases. V gave up 4 bases and J gave up 1 base; unmatched junction bases: 5. This CDR3 spans 16 amino acids. CDR1 is MRHNA, CDR2 SNTAGT, per germline. CDR3 nucleotide sequence: TGTGCCAGCAGTGCCTTCGGGACTAGCGGCACAGATACGCAGTATTTT. Amino acids: CASSAFGTSGTDTQYF.

The rearrangement uses TRBV2 and TRBJ1-6, with 7 bases fitting TRBD1. The CDR3 covers 17 residues. The V gene end was trimmed by 6 bases and the J gene end by 0 bases; junction bases not matched to a gene: 8. The V gene's germline CDR1 is SNHLY and CDR2 FYNNEI. This CDR3 is CASRTDRESSYNSPLHF. The DNA of the CDR3 is TGTGCCAGCAGAACTGACAGGGAGAGCTCCTATAATTCACCCCTCCACTTT.

This clone was seen more than once but under ten times. The junction shows a germline mismatch at one end, possibly a read error. The chain links TRBV2 to TRBJ2-4; 7 bases match TRBD2. CDR1 is SNHLY, CDR2 FYNNEI, per germline. CDR3 length: 14 residues. In DNA form, the CDR3 reads TGTGCCAGCAGTGATCGTGGGGGACTAAACCTTCAGTACTTC. It translates to CASSDRGGLNLQYF.

The V and J genes are TRBV30 and TRBJ2-1; 7 positions agree with TRBD2. CDR1 is GTSNPN, CDR2 SVGIG, per germline (reference sequence). There are 15 residues in the CDR3. The trim removed 0 bases at V and 6 bases at J, leaving 8 bases unmatched. The CDR3 loop is CAWSVGPGLSNEQFF. CDR3 nucleotide sequence: TGTGCCTGGAGTGTAGGGCCGGGACTATCCAATGAGCAGTTCTTC.

This chain joins TRBV6-2 or TRBV6-3 and TRBJ2-3, with unresolved D. V was trimmed by 4 bases and J by 12 bases, leaving 11 bases between them. Germline V CDR1 and CDR2: MNHEY, SVGEGT. The CDR3 spans 11 residues. CDR3 in amino acids: CASSFERIQYF. The CDR3 region has the DNA TGTGCCAGCAGTTTTGAGAGGATTCAGTATTTT.

The chain joins TRBV7-2 to TRBJ1-6; 8 bases line up with TRBD1. Germline V CDR1 and CDR2: SGHTA, FQGNSA. Losses at the gene ends were 4 bases for V and 4 bases for J; bases not matched to a gene: 6. This CDR3 region has 16 residues. The CDR3 nucleotides are TGTGCCAGCAGCTCTCTGGACAGGGAATATAATTCACCCCTCCACTTT. This encodes CASSSLDREYNSPLHF.

The genes are TRBV29-1 and TRBJ1-5; unclear D gene. V lost 1 base and J 8 bases, leaving 12 bases between the germline ends. The CDR3 is 13 amino acids. Germline CDR1 and CDR2: SQVTM and ANQGSEA. CDR3 bases: TGCAGCGTTGAAGGACAACGGGGAGAGCCCCAGCATTTT. Translated: CSVEGQRGEPQHF. The complete variable domain, with remaining parts taken from reference TRBV29-1 and TRBJ1-5, reads SAVISQKPSRDICQRGTSLTIQCQVDSQVTMMFWYRQQPGQSLTLIATANQGSEATYESGFVIDKFPISRPNLTFSTLTVSNMSPEDSSIYLCSVEGQRGEPQHFGDGTRLSIL.

This clone was picked up one time. V and J are TRBV4-1 and TRBJ2-3, with 7 bases aligning to TRBD2. The V gene end was trimmed by 1 base and the J gene end by 3 bases; junction bases not matched to a gene: 7. The V gene's germline CDR1 is MGHRA and CDR2 YSYEKL. The CDR3 has 16 residues. The CDR3 here is CASSQGRSGVTDTQYF. The CDR3 region has the DNA TGCGCCAGCAGCCAAGGTCGAAGCGGGGTTACAGATACGCAGTATTTT.

The chain links TRBV2 to TRBJ2-2; 10 nucleotides align to TRBD1. Germline trimming cut 6 bases from V and 7 bases from J; bases unmatched to any gene: 11. From germline, CDR1 is SNHLY and CDR2 FYNNEI. The length of the CDR3 is 16 residues. In nucleotides, the CDR3 is TGTGCCAGCAGAGACAGGGGGCGAGTTCGAGACGGGGAGCTGTTTTTT. Its translation is CASRDRGRVRDGELFF.

The chain links TRBV6-2 or TRBV6-3 to TRBJ2-3, with TRBD2 matching 12 bases. The length of the CDR3 is 16 residues. Germline trimming cut 2 bases from V and 10 bases from J; bases unmatched to any gene: 10. Germline CDR1 MNHEY, CDR2 SVGEGT. The CDR3 nucleotides are TGTGCCAGCAGTTACATACTAGCGGGGGGATCCAGGGCGCAGTATTTT. Its translation is CASSYILAGGSRAQYF.

The chain uses TRBV3-1 (or the pseudogene TRBV3-2) and TRBJ1-2; 8 bases match TRBD1. V dropped 6 bases and J dropped 0; count of bases not matched to a gene: 3. Germline V gene lookup returns CDR1 LGHDT and CDR2 YNNKEL (reference sequence). This CDR3 has 14 amino acids. DNA for the CDR3: TGTGCCAGCAGACGGACAGGGCCTAACTATGGCTACACCTTC. Its translation is CASRRTGPNYGYTF.

The chain couples TRBV6-5 to TRBJ1-2; 7 bases align to TRBD1. The CDR3 loop spans 12 amino acids. Germline trimming cut 6 bases from V and 6 bases from J; bases unmatched to any gene: 4. Germline CDR1 is MNHEY and CDR2 is SVGAGI. CDR3 sequence (DNA): TGTGCCAGCAGATCAGGGGGTGATGGCTACACCTTC. Its protein product is CASRSGGDGYTF.

V gene TRBV3-1 (or the pseudogene TRBV3-2) combines with J gene TRBJ1-3; D ambiguous. CDR3 length equals 14 residues. Trimming removed 4 bases at V and 2 bases at J, with 9 bases between. The germline V gene has CDR1 LGHDT and CDR2 YNNKEL (reference sequence). CDR3: CASSPTRTGNTIYF. In DNA, the CDR3 is TGTGCCAGCAGCCCCACGAGGACTGGAAACACCATATATTTT.

In its sample, this clone was seen once. The rearrangement joins TRBV6-5 to TRBJ2-7, with D possibly TRBD1 on 6 matching bases. Trimming stripped 0 bases from V and 1 base from J, with 10 bases between. Germline V gene sequence: CDR1 MNHEY, CDR2 SVGAGI. The CDR3 length is 15 residues. The CDR3 DNA follows: TGTGCCAGCAGTTACTCGAAACAGGGTTCCTACGAGCAGTACTTC. This codes for CASSYSKQGSYEQYF.

This rearrangement joins TRBV7-9 to TRBJ1-2; D possibly corresponds to TRBD1 (5 bases). The ends were cut back, 5 bases at V and 4 bases at J, with 14 bases in the middle. Germline loops: CDR1 SEHNR, CDR2 FQNEAQ (reference sequence). The CDR3 sequence is 14 residues long. Here the CDR3 DNA reads TGTGCCAGCAGCGCCGGGCAGGGAGGCTATGGCTACACCTTC. It codes for CASSAGQGGYGYTF.

The rearrangement links TRBV11-3 to TRBJ2-2, with D possibly matching TRBD2 (5 bases). Trimming removed 6 bases at V and 3 bases at J, with 8 bases between. CDR3 length equals 13 residues. Germline V lookup: CDR1 SGHNT, CDR2 YENEEA. The CDR3 DNA sequence: TGTGCCAGCAGACTAGGGTACACCGGGGAGCTGTTTTTT. It yields the protein CASRLGYTGELFF.

This sequence joins TRBV18 and TRBJ2-2; 9 bases align to TRBD2. The J segment lost 4 bases and the V segment lost 3 bases, leaving 6 bases of the junction unmatched. The V gene's germline CDR1 is KGHSH and CDR2 LQKENI. The CDR3 loop spans 16 amino acids. CDR3 protein: CASSPPGLASTGELFF. For the CDR3, the DNA is TGTGCCAGCTCACCTCCGGGACTAGCATCCACCGGGGAGCTGTTTTTT.

The chain couples TRBV5-1 to TRBJ2-2; 7 positions agree with TRBD1. Looked up from germline, CDR1 is SGHRS and CDR2 is YFSETQ. V gave up 5 bases and J gave up 6 bases; unmatched junction bases: 7. CDR3 length equals 14 residues. This CDR3 is CASRYNDRAGELFF. In DNA form, the CDR3 reads TGCGCCAGCAGATATAACGACAGGGCCGGGGAGCTGTTTTTT.